This T cell receptor (beta chain) was identified during a study of blood T cell repertoires in COVID-19. Background on the study: Sources were T cells, B-cell-depleted T cells, or PBMCs; the material itself was cDNA or gDNA.

This clone was seen once. Looked up from germline, CDR1 is SNHLY and CDR2 is FYNNEI. After removal of 7 bases from V and 7 bases from J, the junction contained 17 bases not matched to a gene. There are 16 residues in the CDR3. Measured with immunoSEQ multiplex PCR; TCRdb has only the in-frame clones, and not every one. Of some 150,000 clones listed, 80% to 85% are singletons. The receptor was isolated from a woman aged 55-69 years with acute or convalescent COVID-19. Source material: peripheral blood. The chain combines TRBV2 with TRBJ2-7, with TRBD2 matching 9 bases. The CDR3 DNA sequence: TGTGCCAGCAAAAGTCGTGGGCGGGAGGGCCCTTTGGAGCAGTACTTC. This sequence encodes CASKSRGREGPLEQYF.